The rows below give T cell receptor beta chains drawn from one sample of a study of blood T cell repertoires in COVID-19. Sequencing used immunoSEQ multiplex PCR; TCRdb keeps in-frame clones, though not all of them. Seen here are under 500,000 clones, around 91% observed once, and the top ten hold 1.1%. Input material: PBMCs or T cells enriched from blood (not recorded which). These receptors were obtained from a man under 40 who had recovered from COVID-19. Each CDR3 is given with its conserved first and last residue. Each record gives: clone size, J gene, D gene, V gene, CDR3 DNA, CDR3 protein. A D gene is named only where the DNA matches it firmly. Clone size is shown for a subset of rows, as once, few, many or a class of expanded clone.

size: -
J: TRBJ1-1
D: TRBD1
V: TRBV10-3
DNA: TGTGCCATCAGTGGGCTCACCGGGACAGGGAACACTGAAGCTTTCTTT
CDR3: CAISGLTGTGNTEAFF

size: -
J: TRBJ2-1
D: -
V: TRBV29-1
DNA: TGCAGCGTTGAGTTTCCGGGGAATGAGCAGTTCTTC
CDR3: CSVEFPGNEQFF

size: -
J: TRBJ2-2
D: TRBD2
V: TRBV9
DNA: TGTGCCAGCAGTTCGACTAGCTTGAACACCGGGGAGCTGTTTTTT
CDR3: CASSSTSLNTGELFF

size: -
J: TRBJ1-1
D: TRBD1
V: TRBV18
DNA: TGTGCCAGCTCACCGAGAGGACAGGGTACAACTCGTCCGGCGAACACTGAAGCTTTCTTT
CDR3: CASSPRGQGTTRPANTEAFF

size: -
J: TRBJ2-7
D: -
V: TRBV27
DNA: TGTGCCAGCAGTTTTTACTACGAGCAGTACTTC
CDR3: CASSFYYEQYF

size: few
J: TRBJ1-1
D: TRBD1
V: TRBV3-1/TRBV3-2
DNA: TGTGCCAGCAGCCACCGACAGGGTGGAACTGAAGCTTTCTTT
CDR3: CASSHRQGGTEAFF

size: -
J: TRBJ1-2
D: TRBD1
V: TRBV27
DNA: TGTGCCAGCAGTTTAGAGGCAGGGGGCGTAAGCTATGGCTACACCTTC
CDR3: CASSLEAGGVSYGYTF

size: -
J: TRBJ2-7
D: TRBD2
V: TRBV5-1
DNA: TGCGCCAGCAGCAACCGGGGGGGATCCTACGAGCAGTACTTC
CDR3: CASSNRGGSYEQYF

size: -
J: TRBJ2-7
D: -
V: TRBV7-8
DNA: TGTGCCACCAGTTGGAGTGGAGAGCAGTACTTC
CDR3: CATSWSGEQYF

size: -
J: TRBJ2-1
D: TRBD1
V: TRBV9
DNA: TGTGCCAGCAGCGCCCAGGGGACAGGCTCCTACAATGAGCAGTTCTTC
CDR3: CASSAQGTGSYNEQFF

size: -
J: TRBJ2-1
D: TRBD2
V: TRBV28
DNA: TGTGCCAGCCAGGTCGGGAGGGCCCCAAAAGGGAATGGGAATGAGCAGTTCTTC
CDR3: CASQVGRAPKGNGNEQFF

size: -
J: TRBJ2-7
D: TRBD1
V: TRBV28
DNA: TGTGCCAGCAGTGGAACAGGGGGGTTTTACGAGCAGTACTTC
CDR3: CASSGTGGFYEQYF

size: -
J: TRBJ2-2
D: TRBD1
V: TRBV7-3
DNA: TGTGCCAGCAGACCTGGACAGGGCTCCGGGGAGCTGTTTTTT
CDR3: CASRPGQGSGELFF

size: -
J: TRBJ1-5
D: -
V: TRBV19
DNA: TGTGCCAGTAGGATCGAGGGTCCCAGCAATCAGCCCCAGCATTTT
CDR3: CASRIEGPSNQPQHF

size: -
J: TRBJ2-6
D: -
V: TRBV24-1
DNA: TGTGCCACCAGTGACCCAGGGTCTGGGGCCAACGTCCTGACTTTC
CDR3: CATSDPGSGANVLTF

size: -
J: TRBJ2-1
D: TRBD2
V: TRBV7-9
DNA: TGTGCCAGCAGCTGGACTAGCGGGCTAAACAATGAGCAGTTCTTC
CDR3: CASSWTSGLNNEQFF

size: few
J: TRBJ1-6
D: TRBD1
V: TRBV7-9
DNA: TGTGCCAGCAGCTCCCCCGGGACAGGTTCTACACCCCTCCACTTT
CDR3: CASSSPGTGSTPLHF

size: -
J: TRBJ1-5
D: -
V: TRBV6-1
DNA: TGTGCCAGCAGTGAGCCCCCGGGAAGGAAGGATTTTCGAGGTCAGCCCCAGCATTTT
CDR3: CASSEPPGRKDFRGQPQHF

size: once
J: TRBJ1-1
D: TRBD1
V: TRBV19
DNA: TGTGCCAGTAGTATAACAGGGGGGCGGATGAACACTGAAGCTTTCTTT
CDR3: CASSITGGRMNTEAFF

size: -
J: TRBJ2-7
D: TRBD2
V: TRBV7-9
DNA: TGTGCCAGCAGCCAGGGACTAGCTCCCTACGAGCAGTACTTC
CDR3: CASSQGLAPYEQYF

size: -
J: TRBJ2-4
D: TRBD1
V: TRBV2
DNA: TGTGCCAGCACCGGGACAGGGCGAAACATTCAGTACTTC
CDR3: CASTGTGRNIQYF

size: -
J: TRBJ2-7
D: -
V: TRBV5-6
DNA: TGTGCCAGCGGGAAGACTAGATCCGAGCAGTACTTC
CDR3: CASGKTRSEQYF

size: -
J: TRBJ1-5
D: -
V: TRBV24-1
DNA: TGTGCCACCAGTGATGCGGGGAGTCAGCCCCAGCATTTT
CDR3: CATSDAGSQPQHF

size: -
J: TRBJ2-2
D: TRBD2
V: TRBV5-1
DNA: TGCGCCAGCAGCTCCGGACTAGCGGGTGGCGCGGCGCTGTTTTTT
CDR3: CASSSGLAGGAALFF

size: -
J: TRBJ1-5
D: -
V: TRBV28
DNA: TGTGCCAGCAGTACAGGGTTCAGCAATCAGCCCCAGCATTTT
CDR3: CASSTGFSNQPQHF

size: -
J: TRBJ1-4
D: -
V: TRBV10-3
DNA: TGTGCCATCGGTTCAGGGGCGGGTGAAAAACTGTTTTTT
CDR3: CAIGSGAGEKLFF

size: -
J: TRBJ1-1
D: -
V: TRBV30
DNA: TGTGCCTGGCATAGGAGCATTCGAGCTTTCTTT
CDR3: CAWHRSIRAFF

size: -
J: TRBJ1-5
D: -
V: TRBV2
DNA: TGTGCCAGCAGTATCGACAGAGATCAGCCCCAGCATTTT
CDR3: CASSIDRDQPQHF

size: -
J: TRBJ1-3
D: TRBD1
V: TRBV28
DNA: TGTGCCAGCAGCCCAGTTGGGACAGGGGCAAACACCATATATTTT
CDR3: CASSPVGTGANTIYF

size: once
J: TRBJ1-4
D: TRBD1
V: TRBV30
DNA: TGTGCCTGGAACCTCAGACAGGGTGGTGAAAAACTGTTTTTT
CDR3: CAWNLRQGGEKLFF

size: -
J: TRBJ1-1
D: TRBD1
V: TRBV28
DNA: TGTGCCAGCAGTTTCACGACAGGGGATAGATTGAACACTGAAGCTTTCTTT
CDR3: CASSFTTGDRLNTEAFF

size: -
J: TRBJ2-5
D: -
V: TRBV6-2/TRBV6-3
DNA: TGTGCCAGCAGTCCCCGCCCGCTAGCAGCCCAAGAGACCCAGTACTTC
CDR3: CASSPRPLAAQETQYF

size: -
J: TRBJ2-2
D: -
V: TRBV24-1
DNA: TGTGCCACCAGTGTCAGAAGGGGCCCGAACACCGGGGAGCTGTTTTTT
CDR3: CATSVRRGPNTGELFF

size: -
J: TRBJ2-7
D: TRBD2
V: TRBV11-2
DNA: TGTGCCAGCAGCCGACTAGCGGGACGGTACGAGCAGTACTTC
CDR3: CASSRLAGRYEQYF

size: -
J: TRBJ1-3
D: -
V: TRBV28
DNA: TGTGCCAGCAGTTCGACAGTCTCTGGAAACACCATATATTTT
CDR3: CASSSTVSGNTIYF

size: -
J: TRBJ1-1
D: -
V: TRBV6-6
DNA: TGTGCCAGCAGTTACTCGGAGGGTGAAGCTTTCTTT
CDR3: CASSYSEGEAFF

size: -
J: TRBJ2-1
D: TRBD1
V: TRBV7-9
DNA: TGTGCCAGCACTAGACAGGGGGCCTACAATGAGCAGTTCTTC
CDR3: CASTRQGAYNEQFF

size: few
J: TRBJ2-1
D: TRBD1
V: TRBV5-1
DNA: TGCGCCAGCAGGACAACAGGGGACTCCTACAATGAGCAGTTCTTC
CDR3: CASRTTGDSYNEQFF

size: -
J: TRBJ1-1
D: -
V: TRBV28
DNA: TGTGCCAGCAGTTTACTCGGGGACAACAAGAACACTGAAGCTTTCTTT
CDR3: CASSLLGDNKNTEAFF

size: -
J: TRBJ2-1
D: TRBD2
V: TRBV10-1
DNA: TGCGCCAGCAGTGCCACGGGAGGGGCCCACAATGAGCAGTTCTTC
CDR3: CASSATGGAHNEQFF

size: -
J: TRBJ1-5
D: TRBD1
V: TRBV28
DNA: TGTGCCAGCACCGTACAGGGGGCTCTTCATCAGCCCCAGCATTTT
CDR3: CASTVQGALHQPQHF

size: -
J: TRBJ1-3
D: TRBD1
V: TRBV7-9
DNA: TGTGCCAGCAGCTTCCGGGACAGGGGGCCGACTGGAAACACCATATATTTT
CDR3: CASSFRDRGPTGNTIYF

size: -
J: TRBJ2-7
D: -
V: TRBV28
DNA: TGTGCCAGCAGTCCCCGGGACGAGCAGTACTTC
CDR3: CASSPRDEQYF

size: once
J: TRBJ2-3
D: -
V: TRBV4-1
DNA: TGCGCCAGCAGCCAAGAAAGCGGCACAGATACGCAGTATTTT
CDR3: CASSQESGTDTQYF